One and the same sample provided the 12 T cell receptor beta chains below, sequenced in a study of identical twins. TCRdb re-called the 5' RACE reads through MiXCR, storing one row per CDR3 protein. The sample lists 750,000 to 950,000 distinct CDR3 sequences; 9% to 15% were seen once. The sample was also reused in another study, on yellow fever vaccine responses in identical twins.

Material for sequencing was PBMCs. Source of these receptors: a woman between 18 and 29 years old in good health.

This clonotype was picked up many times. The chain couples TRBV12-3 or TRBV12-4 to TRBJ1-3; D unclear. Trimming removed 3 bases at V and 0 bases at J, with 9 bases between. CDR3 length: 15 residues. CDR3 DNA: TGTGCCAGCAGTTTGGCACCGATCTCTGGAAACACCATATATTTT. Translated: CASSLAPISGNTIYF.

The sample holds a few counts of this clonotype. CDR3 DNA: TGTGCCAGCAGACCGGGACTCCCCGCTGGGGAGCTGTTTTTT. This encodes CASRPGLPAGELFF. The J gene is TRBJ2-2, the V gene TRBV12-3 or TRBV12-4; D might be TRBD2 (6 bases). The CDR3 is made up of 14 amino acids. V lost 6 bases to trimming and J lost 8 bases, with 16 bases between them.

The V gene is TRBV11-2, the J gene TRBJ2-5, with TRBD1 identical over 7 bases. Germline trimming cut 4 bases from V and 14 bases from J; bases unmatched to any gene: 13. The CDR3 extends over 13 amino acids. CDR1 and CDR2 (germline): SGHAT, FQNNGV. The CDR3 loop is CASSSVTGPYPYF. CDR3 nucleotides: TGTGCCAGCAGCTCTGTGACAGGGCCCTATCCCTACTTC. Based on the CDR3 plus reference TRBV11-2 and TRBJ2-5, the full variable domain is EAGVAQSPRYKIIEKRQSVAFWCNPISGHATLYWYQQILGQGPKLLIQFQNNGVVDDSQLPKDRFSAERLKGVDSTLKIQPAKLEDSAVYLCASSSVTGPYPYFGPGTRLLVL.

The genes are TRBV2 and TRBJ1-6; 8 bases are shared with TRBD1. The CDR3 is made up of 15 amino acids. Germline CDR1 reads SNHLY; CDR2 reads FYNNEI. With 7 bases clipped from V and 9 bases from J, the junction kept 11 bases outside the gene matches. The chain's CDR3 is CASITGTGKGSPLHF. Here the CDR3 DNA reads TGTGCCAGCATCACCGGGACAGGAAAAGGTTCACCCCTCCACTTT. Drawing the rest from reference TRBV2 and TRBJ1-6, the complete variable domain is EPEVTQTPSHQVTQMGQEVILRCVPISNHLYFYWYRQILGQKVEFLVSFYNNEISEKSEIFDDQFSVERPDGSNFTLKIRSTKLEDSAMYFCASITGTGKGSPLHFGNGTRLTVT.

This clonotype was detected only a few times. The chain couples TRBV24-1 to TRBJ2-3; 7 nucleotides agree with TRBD1. The CDR3 sequence is 15 residues long. Trimming removed 1 base from V and 6 bases from J; junction bases left unmatched: 6. Germline V gives CDR1 KGHDR, CDR2 SFDVKD. The CDR3 region is CATSDFGQAVDTQYF. Written as DNA, the CDR3 is TGTGCCACCAGTGATTTCGGACAGGCGGTGGATACGCAGTATTTT.

This clonotype was seen more than once but under ten times. This chain connects TRBV28 to TRBJ2-2, with D hard to call. The CDR3 has 10 amino acids. Trimming took 8 bases from V and 7 from J, leaving 5 bases between them. Germline V CDR1 and CDR2: MDHEN, SYDVKM. The CDR3 here is CASFGGELFF. The DNA for the CDR3 is TGTGCCAGCTTTGGCGGGGAGCTGTTTTTT.

This clonotype was counted only a few times. The chain is built from TRBV29-1 and TRBJ1-4, with D tentatively TRBD1 (5 bases). Looked up from germline, CDR1 is SQVTM and CDR2 is ANQGSEA. Trimming left V 4 bases short and J 0 bases short, with 15 bases between. The CDR3 covers 16 residues. The CDR3 DNA follows: TGCAGCGTTGCCGGGACCGAAGGGGCAACTAATGAAAAACTGTTTTTT. Protein product: CSVAGTEGATNEKLFF.

Only a few counts were recorded for this clonotype. This chain connects TRBV12-3 or TRBV12-4 to TRBJ2-1, with 15 bases matching TRBD2. The CDR3 runs 15 residues. Trimming cost V 3 bases and J 10 bases; bases outside gene matches: 4. DNA of the CDR3: TGTGCCAGCAGTTTGAAGGGACTAGCGGGAGGCGAGCAGTTCTTC. Amino acids: CASSLKGLAGGEQFF.

This clonotype was counted many times. V gene TRBV5-1 combines with J gene TRBJ2-2; 13 nucleotides agree with TRBD2. The CDR3 spans 18 residues. Unmatched junction bases numbered 10, after V lost 4 bases and J lost 4 bases. The germline V gene encodes CDR1 SGHRS and CDR2 YFSETQ. CDR3 bases: TGCGCCAGCAGCCCCTGGACTAGCGGGAGAGGGGCCACCGGGGAGCTGTTTTTT. This gives the protein CASSPWTSGRGATGELFF.

This clonotype was observed a handful of times. J is TRBJ2-7 and V is TRBV3-1; TRBD2 matches 9 bases. Germline CDR1 reads LGHDT; CDR2 reads YNNKEL (reference sequence). J lost 6 bases, V lost 0 bases, and 6 bases had no gene match. The CDR3 spans 15 residues. CDR3 in DNA: TGTGCCAGCAGCCAAGATTCAGCGGGAGGACGCGAGCAGTACTTC. Protein sequence: CASSQDSAGGREQYF.

The chain carries TRBV9 and TRBJ1-3; D may be TRBD1 (5 bases). V was cut by 0 bases and J by 2 bases, with 12 bases left in between. This CDR3 contains 16 residues. Germline V gene data show CDR1 as SGDLS and CDR2 as YYNGEE. The CDR3: CASSVDEAGTGNTIYF. In DNA form, the CDR3 reads TGTGCCAGCAGCGTAGATGAAGCAGGGACTGGAAACACCATATATTTT.

This clonotype showed up just a few times. This chain links TRBV20-1 with TRBJ2-3; D is possibly TRBD1 (6 bases). V was clipped by 5 bases and J by 4 bases, with 13 bases between them. Germline values: CDR1 DFQATT, CDR2 SNEGSKA (reference sequence). The CDR3 loop spans 13 amino acids. DNA of the CDR3: TGCAGTGCTCAACAGGGATCCCCAGATACGCAGTATTTT. Amino acids: CSAQQGSPDTQYF.